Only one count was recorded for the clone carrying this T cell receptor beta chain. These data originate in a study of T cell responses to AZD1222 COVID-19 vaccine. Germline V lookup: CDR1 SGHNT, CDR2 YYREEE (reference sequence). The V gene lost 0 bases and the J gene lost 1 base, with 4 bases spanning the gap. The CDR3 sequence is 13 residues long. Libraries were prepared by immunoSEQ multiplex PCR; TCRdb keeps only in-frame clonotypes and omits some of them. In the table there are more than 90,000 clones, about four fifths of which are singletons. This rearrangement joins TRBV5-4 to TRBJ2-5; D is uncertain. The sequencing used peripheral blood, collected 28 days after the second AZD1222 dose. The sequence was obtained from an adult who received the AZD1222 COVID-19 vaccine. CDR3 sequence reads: CASSLDPQETQYF. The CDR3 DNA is TGTGCCAGCAGCTTGGATCCCCAAGAGACCCAGTACTTC.